The clone carrying this T cell receptor (beta chain) was seen ten or more times. Its matching antigen is unknown. The CDR3 covers 11 residues. This entry comes from a study of neurological immune-mediated disorders. Study-wide background: The approximately 34 multiple sclerosis patients comprised around 31 relapsing-remitting and 3 secondary progressive cases.

The method for making cDNA was 5'RACE, and it used 10-nucleotide random UMIs. TCRdb analysed the 5' RACE reads with MiXCR anew, one entry per CDR3 protein. This table has under 90,000 distinct CDR3 sequences, around 3.5% appearing once. General study findings and limits: The multiple sclerosis repertoire cluster lacked an association with any feature, whether clinical or MRI.

The unsorted libraries were produced from 2 million PBMCs held at -80 C. The sequenced sample consisted of PBMCs. The gene calls are TRBV12-3 or TRBV12-4 and TRBJ1-2; D remains unclear. This TCR came from a woman between 50 and 59 years old with multiple sclerosis. DNA of the CDR3: TGTGTCACCGGGTACGGCTATGGCTACACCTTC. Its translation is CVTGYGYGYTF.